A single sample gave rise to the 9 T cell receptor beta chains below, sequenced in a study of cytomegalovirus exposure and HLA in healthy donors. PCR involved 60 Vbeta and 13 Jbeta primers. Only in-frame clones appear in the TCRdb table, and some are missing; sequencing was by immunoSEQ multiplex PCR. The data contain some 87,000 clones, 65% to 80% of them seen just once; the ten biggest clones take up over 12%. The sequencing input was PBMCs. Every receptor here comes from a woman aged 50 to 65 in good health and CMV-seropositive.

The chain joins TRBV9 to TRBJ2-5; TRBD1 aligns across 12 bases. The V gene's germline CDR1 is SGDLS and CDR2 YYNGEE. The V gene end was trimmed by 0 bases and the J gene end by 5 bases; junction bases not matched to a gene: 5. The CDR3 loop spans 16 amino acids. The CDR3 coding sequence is TGTGCCAGCAGCGTAGGGGACAGGGGGCCTGTGGAGACCCAGTACTTC. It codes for CASSVGDRGPVETQYF.

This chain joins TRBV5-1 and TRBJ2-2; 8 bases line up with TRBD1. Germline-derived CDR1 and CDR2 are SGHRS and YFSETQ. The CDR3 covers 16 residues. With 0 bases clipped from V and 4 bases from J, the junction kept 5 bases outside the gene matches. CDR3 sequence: CASSLVQGAPTGELFF. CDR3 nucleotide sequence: TGCGCCAGCAGCTTGGTTCAGGGGGCGCCCACCGGGGAGCTGTTTTTT.

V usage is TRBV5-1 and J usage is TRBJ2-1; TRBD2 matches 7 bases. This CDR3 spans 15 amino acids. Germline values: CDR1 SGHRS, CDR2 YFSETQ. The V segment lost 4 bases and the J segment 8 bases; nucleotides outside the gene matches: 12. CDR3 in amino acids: CASSPAGPHIDEQFF. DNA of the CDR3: TGCGCCAGCAGCCCAGCGGGGCCGCATATCGATGAGCAGTTCTTC.

The CDR3 DNA is TGCGCCAGCTTCACCGGACAGGGGGCAAATGAGCAGTTCTTC. Protein product: CASFTGQGANEQFF. The chain combines TRBV5-1 with TRBJ2-1, with 11 positions matching TRBD1. The V segment lost 7 bases and the J segment 7 bases; nucleotides outside the gene matches: 7. The CDR3 consists of 14 residues. Germline values: CDR1 SGHRS, CDR2 YFSETQ.

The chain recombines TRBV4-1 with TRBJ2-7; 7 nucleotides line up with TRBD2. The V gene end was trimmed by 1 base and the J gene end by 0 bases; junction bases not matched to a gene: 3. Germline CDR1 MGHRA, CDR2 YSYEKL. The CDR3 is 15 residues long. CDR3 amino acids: CASSQGLANSYEQYF. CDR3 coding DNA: TGCGCCAGCAGCCAAGGACTAGCAAACTCCTACGAGCAGTACTTC.

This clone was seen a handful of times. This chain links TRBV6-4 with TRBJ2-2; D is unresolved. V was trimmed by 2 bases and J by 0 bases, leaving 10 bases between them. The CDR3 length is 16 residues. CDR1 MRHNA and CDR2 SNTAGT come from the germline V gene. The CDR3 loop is CASSDGPFANTGELFF. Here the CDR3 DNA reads TGTGCCAGCAGTGACGGCCCGTTCGCGAACACCGGGGAGCTGTTTTTT.

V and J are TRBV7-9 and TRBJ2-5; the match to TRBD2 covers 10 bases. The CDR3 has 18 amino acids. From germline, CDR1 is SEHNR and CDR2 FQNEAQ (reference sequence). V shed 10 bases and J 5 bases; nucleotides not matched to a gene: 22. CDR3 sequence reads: CATNALRPSGRAGETQYF. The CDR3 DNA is TGTGCCACAAACGCCCTCCGGCCCAGCGGGAGGGCCGGGGAGACCCAGTACTTC.

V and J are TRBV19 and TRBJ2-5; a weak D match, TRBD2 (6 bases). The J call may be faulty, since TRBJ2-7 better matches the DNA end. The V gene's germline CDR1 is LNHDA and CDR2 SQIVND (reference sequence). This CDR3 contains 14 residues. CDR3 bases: TGTGCCAGTAGTATAGAGTCGGAGGGGATCGAGCAGTACTTC. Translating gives CASSIESEGIEQYF.

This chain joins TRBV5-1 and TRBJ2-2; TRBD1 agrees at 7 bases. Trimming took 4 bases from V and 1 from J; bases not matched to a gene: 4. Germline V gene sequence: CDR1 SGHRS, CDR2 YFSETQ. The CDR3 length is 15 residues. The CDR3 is CASSPRTGNTGELFF. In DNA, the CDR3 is TGCGCCAGCAGCCCACGGACAGGGAACACCGGGGAGCTGTTTTTT.